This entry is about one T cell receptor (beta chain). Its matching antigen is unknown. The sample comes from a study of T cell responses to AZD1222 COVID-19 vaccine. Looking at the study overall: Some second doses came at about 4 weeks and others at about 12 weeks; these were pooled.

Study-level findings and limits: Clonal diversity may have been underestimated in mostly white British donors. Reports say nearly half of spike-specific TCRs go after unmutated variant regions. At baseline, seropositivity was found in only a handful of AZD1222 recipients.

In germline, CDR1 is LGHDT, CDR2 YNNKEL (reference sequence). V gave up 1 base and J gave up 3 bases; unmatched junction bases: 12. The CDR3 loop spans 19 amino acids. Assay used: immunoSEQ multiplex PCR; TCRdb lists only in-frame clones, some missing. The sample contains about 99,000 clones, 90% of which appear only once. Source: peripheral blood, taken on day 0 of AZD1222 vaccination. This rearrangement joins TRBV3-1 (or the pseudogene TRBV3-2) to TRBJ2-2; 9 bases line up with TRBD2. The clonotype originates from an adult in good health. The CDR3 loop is CASSQALAGDPWYTGELFF. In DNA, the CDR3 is TGTGCCAGCAGCCAAGCCTTAGCGGGGGACCCATGGTACACCGGGGAGCTGTTTTTT.